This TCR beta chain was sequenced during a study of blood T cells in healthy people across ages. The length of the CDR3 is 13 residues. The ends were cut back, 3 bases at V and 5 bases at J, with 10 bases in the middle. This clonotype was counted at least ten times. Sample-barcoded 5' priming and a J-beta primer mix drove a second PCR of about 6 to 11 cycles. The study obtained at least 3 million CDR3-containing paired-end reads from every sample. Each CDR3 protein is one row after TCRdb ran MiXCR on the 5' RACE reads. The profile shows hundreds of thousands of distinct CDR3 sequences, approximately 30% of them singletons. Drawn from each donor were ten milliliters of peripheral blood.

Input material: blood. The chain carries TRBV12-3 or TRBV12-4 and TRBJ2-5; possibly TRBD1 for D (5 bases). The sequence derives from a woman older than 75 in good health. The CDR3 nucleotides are TGTGCCAGCAGTTTCTCTCAGGGTGAGACCCAGTACTTC. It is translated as CASSFSQGETQYF.